Listed below are T cell receptor beta chains from one sample, sequenced in a study of T cell responses to AZD1222 COVID-19 vaccine. Sequencing was performed with immunoSEQ multiplex PCR; in TCRdb, only in-frame clones are kept and a portion is missing. The table lists 150,000 or so clones, about 88% of them singletons. The sample consisted of peripheral blood, taken on day 0 of AZD1222 vaccination. The receptors here all came from an adult in good health. Both conserved end residues are part of each CDR3. The D gene is left open where the match is weak. Clone size is given for some rows only: seen once, a few or many times, or a class if the clone is expanded.

v_gene	j_gene	abundance	d_gene	CDR3aa	CDR3nt
TRBV7-3	TRBJ1-4	.	.	CASSLLGGGELFF	TGTGCCAGCAGCTTACTAGGGGGAGGGGAACTGTTTTTT
TRBV6-5	TRBJ2-1	.	TRBD2	CASSRTSGYYNEQFF	TGTGCCAGCAGTCGGACTAGCGGATACTACAATGAGCAGTTCTTC
TRBV3-1/TRBV3-2	TRBJ2-3	.	TRBD2	CASSQDGTSGSPDTQYF	TGTGCCAGCAGCCAAGATGGGACTAGCGGGAGCCCAGATACGCAGTATTTT
TRBV7-2	TRBJ2-7	.	TRBD2	CASSSRALAGEREQYF	TGTGCCAGCAGTTCTAGGGCCCTAGCGGGAGAGAGGGAGCAGTACTTC
TRBV4-3	TRBJ2-1	.	TRBD2	CASSQGLGTSRDNEQFF	TGCGCCAGCAGCCAAGGGCTGGGGACTAGCCGAGACAATGAGCAGTTCTTC
TRBV21-1	TRBJ1-4	.	.	CASSSGKAGSSNEKLFF	TGTGCCAGCAGCTCAGGCAAGGCGGGGTCCTCTAATGAAAAACTGTTTTTT
TRBV5-4	TRBJ2-5	.	.	CASSQQGSQETQYF	TGTGCCAGCAGCCAGCAGGGAAGCCAGGAGACCCAGTACTTC
TRBV27	TRBJ1-5	.	.	CASSLNRNSNQPQHF	TGTGCCAGCAGTTTGAACCGAAATAGCAATCAGCCCCAGCATTTT
TRBV19	TRBJ1-4	.	.	CASSISGLSNEKLFF	TGTGCCAGTAGTATATCGGGACTTTCTAATGAAAAACTGTTTTTT
TRBV10-2	TRBJ2-4	.	.	CASSGGTERAGNIQYF	TGCGCCAGCAGTGGGGGGACGGAGCGGGCGGGAAACATTCAGTACTTC
TRBV10-1	TRBJ2-1	.	.	CASRMGGDSGEQFF	TGCGCCAGCAGGATGGGGGGCGACTCGGGGGAGCAGTTCTTC
TRBV6-2/TRBV6-3	TRBJ2-1	.	.	CASSRLNEQFF	TGTGCCAGCAGCCGCTTGAATGAGCAGTTCTTC
TRBV7-3	TRBJ1-1	.	.	CASSLGQSMEAFF	TGTGCCAGCAGCTTAGGACAGAGCATGGAAGCTTTCTTT
TRBV28	TRBJ2-7	.	.	CASSPVGSRVYEQYF	TGTGCCAGCAGTCCCGTCGGGTCCAGGGTCTACGAGCAGTACTTC
TRBV7-6	TRBJ1-2	once	.	CASSPRGSPDYGYTF	TGTGCCAGCAGCCCTAGGGGCAGCCCAGACTATGGCTACACCTTC
TRBV5-4	TRBJ2-5	.	TRBD1	CASSSTGGGETQYF	TGTGCCAGCAGCTCCACAGGGGGCGGAGAGACCCAGTACTTC
TRBV7-6	TRBJ2-7	.	TRBD2	CASTQGLAGGPYEQYF	TGTGCCAGCACACAGGGACTAGCGGGAGGGCCCTACGAGCAGTACTTC
TRBV6-5	TRBJ2-3	.	.	CASSYSLLATQYF	TGTGCCAGCAGTTACTCCTTGCTTGCTACGCAGTATTTT
TRBV11-3	TRBJ2-7	.	.	CASSSGSPYEQYF	TGTGCCAGCTCGAGTGGTAGCCCCTACGAGCAGTACTTC
TRBV5-1	TRBJ1-2	few	TRBD1	CASSEDRVYGYTF	TGCGCCAGCAGCGAAGACAGGGTCTATGGCTACACCTTC
TRBV20-1	TRBJ2-7	.	.	CSGTDSYEQYF	TGCAGTGGGACAGATTCCTACGAGCAGTACTTC
TRBV18	TRBJ2-1	.	.	CASSLMRVKEQFF	TGTGCCAGCTCACTTATGAGGGTAAAGGAGCAGTTCTTC
TRBV15	TRBJ1-3	few	.	CATSRDKIGAPSGNTIYF	TGTGCCACCAGCAGAGATAAAATTGGGGCCCCCTCTGGAAACACCATATATTTT
TRBV7-9	TRBJ2-1	few	.	CASSSINEQFF	TGTGCCAGCAGCTCTATCAATGAGCAGTTCTTC
TRBV4-2	TRBJ1-2	.	TRBD1	CASSLRQGRNSLHYGYTF	TGTGCCAGCAGCCTACGACAGGGTAGGAATTCGCTACACTATGGCTACACCTTC
TRBV6-5	TRBJ2-2	once	.	CASLTLNTGELFF	TGTGCCAGCCTAACCCTAAACACCGGGGAGCTGTTTTTT
TRBV6-2/TRBV6-3	TRBJ1-5	.	.	CASSSSGDSNQPQHF	TGTGCCAGCAGTTCCTCGGGGGACAGCAATCAGCCCCAGCATTTT
TRBV28	TRBJ1-2	.	.	CASSLEAGDYGYTF	TGTGCCAGCAGTTTGGAGGCAGGCGACTATGGCTACACCTTC
TRBV18	TRBJ1-3	.	.	CASSPRSRSDITSGNTIYF	TGTGCCAGCTCACCCAGAAGCAGGTCGGACATAACCTCTGGAAACACCATATATTTT
TRBV5-5	TRBJ1-1	.	.	CASSYSGGLMNTEAFF	TGTGCCAGCAGCTACTCGGGAGGACTTATGAACACTGAAGCTTTCTTT
TRBV28	TRBJ1-4	.	.	CASRSIMNEKLFF	TGTGCCAGCAGATCTATAATGAATGAAAAACTGTTTTTT
TRBV11-2	TRBJ1-6	.	TRBD1	CASSLLVTGPNSPLHF	TGTGCCAGCAGCTTACTAGTGACAGGGCCTAATTCACCCCTCCACTTT
TRBV5-3	TRBJ2-1	.	TRBD2	CARSLSGRRGNEQFF	TGTGCCAGAAGCTTAAGCGGGAGGCGGGGCAATGAGCAGTTCTTC
TRBV19	TRBJ1-5	.	TRBD1	CASRVGTDYQPQHF	TGTGCCAGTAGAGTCGGGACAGACTATCAGCCCCAGCATTTT
TRBV5-1	TRBJ2-7	.	TRBD1	CASSWDRGSYEQYF	TGCGCCAGCAGCTGGGACAGGGGTTCCTACGAGCAGTACTTC
TRBV5-1	TRBJ1-4	.	.	CASRAAGTTTNEKLFF	TGCGCCAGCAGGGCGGCAGGAACTACAACTAATGAAAAACTGTTTTTT
TRBV5-6	TRBJ2-1	.	.	CASSFTGIAYNEQFF	TGTGCCAGCAGCTTTACGGGGATCGCCTACAATGAGCAGTTCTTC
TRBV28	TRBJ2-7	.	.	CASTAIGIYEQYF	TGTGCCAGCACCGCTATAGGAATCTACGAGCAGTACTTC
TRBV7-9	TRBJ2-1	.	TRBD1	CASSQGQVSNEQFF	TGTGCCAGCAGCCAGGGACAGGTGAGCAATGAGCAGTTCTTC
TRBV30	TRBJ2-5	.	.	CAWSSGLGETQYF	TGTGCCTGGAGTTCAGGGTTGGGAGAGACCCAGTACTTC
TRBV18	TRBJ1-5	.	.	CASSRASGENQPQHF	TGTGCCAGCTCACGTGCCTCGGGGGAGAATCAGCCCCAGCATTTT
TRBV7-2	TRBJ1-1	.	.	CASSLATASNEAFF	TGTGCCAGCAGCTTAGCCACAGCATCCAATGAAGCTTTCTTT
TRBV7-2	TRBJ2-7	.	TRBD2	CASSFPAGYNEQYF	TGTGCCAGCAGCTTTCCAGCGGGATATAACGAGCAGTACTTC
TRBV7-2	TRBJ1-5	.	.	CASSLGVNQPQHF	TGTGCCAGCAGCTTAGGGGTGAATCAGCCCCAGCATTTT
TRBV19	TRBJ2-6	.	.	CASSTRGRGGSGANVLTF	TGTGCCAGTAGTACCCGCGGCAGGGGGGGTTCTGGGGCCAACGTCCTGACTTTC
TRBV4-2	TRBJ2-3	.	TRBD2	CASTVVAGGRNTDTQYF	TGTGCCAGCACAGTGGTAGCGGGAGGGCGAAACACAGATACGCAGTATTTT
TRBV20-1	TRBJ1-2	.	TRBD1	CSATGVDGYTF	TGCAGTGCCACAGGGGTAGATGGCTACACCTTC
TRBV4-3	TRBJ2-7	.	TRBD2	CASSRIAGVSSYEQYF	TGCGCCAGCAGCCGGATAGCGGGAGTGAGCTCCTACGAGCAGTACTTC
TRBV7-2	TRBJ2-7	.	.	CASSFSYEQYF	TGTGCCAGCAGCTTCTCCTACGAGCAGTACTTC
TRBV4-1	TRBJ2-1	.	.	CASSHQSGTAYNEQFF	TGCGCCAGCAGCCACCAAAGCGGAACTGCCTACAATGAGCAGTTCTTC
TRBV9	TRBJ1-3	.	.	CASSEPGNTIYF	TGTGCCAGCAGCGAGCCCGGAAACACCATATATTTT
TRBV7-2	TRBJ1-2	few	.	CASSLVYNYGYTF	TGTGCCAGCAGCTTAGTTTATAACTATGGCTACACCTTC
TRBV5-1	TRBJ1-5	few	.	CASSLGLGNQPQHF	TGCGCCAGCAGCTTGGGTCTGGGGAATCAGCCCCAGCATTTT